This TCR beta chain derives from a study of control samples from healthy donors and cancer patients. The V gene's germline CDR1 is SGHAT and CDR2 FQNNGV. Germline trimming cut 3 bases from V and 8 bases from J; bases unmatched to any gene: 5. CDR3 size: 13 residues. Data came from immunoSEQ multiplex PCR; TCRdb stores just in-frame clones and leaves some out. The data show roughly 190,000 clones, 90% to 95% seen once. Sample: blood. This clonotype was sampled from a woman aged 25 to 39 in good health. The chain couples TRBV11-2 to TRBJ1-2; TRBD1 matches 8 bases. CDR3 amino acids: CASSFSGGGGYTF. In nucleotides, the CDR3 is TGTGCCAGCAGCTTCTCAGGGGGCGGGGGCTACACCTTC.